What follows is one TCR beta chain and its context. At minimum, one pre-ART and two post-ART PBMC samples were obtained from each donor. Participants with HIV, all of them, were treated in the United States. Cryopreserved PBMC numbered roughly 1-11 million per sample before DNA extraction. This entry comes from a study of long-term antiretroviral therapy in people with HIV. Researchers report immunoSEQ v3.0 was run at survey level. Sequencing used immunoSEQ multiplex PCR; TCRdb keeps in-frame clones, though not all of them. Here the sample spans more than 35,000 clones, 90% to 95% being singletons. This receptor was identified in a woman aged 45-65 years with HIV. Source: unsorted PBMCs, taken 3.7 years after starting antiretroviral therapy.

The CDR3 bases are TGTGCCAGCAGGTTTGGGGACACAACGTCAGAGGAGCAGTTCTTC. Translated: CASRFGDTTSEEQFF. The chain links TRBV7-9 to TRBJ2-1; D is possibly TRBD1 (6 bases). With 6 bases removed from V and 10 bases from J, the gap between germline ends came to 22 bases. The CDR3 is 15 amino acids. Germline loops: CDR1 SEHNR, CDR2 FQNEAQ (reference sequence). The full variable domain, completed using reference TRBV7-9 and TRBJ2-1, is DTGVSQNPRHKITKRGQNVTFRCDPISEHNRLYWYRQTLGQGPEFLTYFQNEAQLEKSRLLSDRFSAERPKGSFSTLEIQRTEQGDSAMYLCASRFGDTTSEEQFFGPGTRLTVL.